This TCR beta chain emerged from a study of a mutant IDH1 vaccine in newly diagnosed glioma. In regard to this clone: Its antigen is not identified.

V was cut by 4 bases and J by 10 bases, with 17 bases left in between. CDR3 length equals 14 residues. Germline CDR1 is SGHDT and CDR2 is YYEEEE. TCRdb keeps only in-frame clones here, not all; method: immunoSEQ multiplex PCR. The sample records tens of thousands of clones, approximately 79% being singletons. The sample's time point: week 5, during vaccination. The vaccine gave 300 ug of a 20-mer mutant IDH1 peptide subcutaneously per dose. The specimen comprised PBMCs, sampled from a glioma patient whose treatment included an IDH1 peptide vaccine. This chain joins TRBV5-6 and TRBJ1-4; the D is unclear. The sequence was collected from a woman under 30 with glioma. Some clones in this sample may be carry-over from other donors' samples. CDR3 nucleotides: TGTGCCAGCAGCCGAGTAGGCGGGTATGGAAAACTGTTTTTT. It translates to CASSRVGGYGKLFF.